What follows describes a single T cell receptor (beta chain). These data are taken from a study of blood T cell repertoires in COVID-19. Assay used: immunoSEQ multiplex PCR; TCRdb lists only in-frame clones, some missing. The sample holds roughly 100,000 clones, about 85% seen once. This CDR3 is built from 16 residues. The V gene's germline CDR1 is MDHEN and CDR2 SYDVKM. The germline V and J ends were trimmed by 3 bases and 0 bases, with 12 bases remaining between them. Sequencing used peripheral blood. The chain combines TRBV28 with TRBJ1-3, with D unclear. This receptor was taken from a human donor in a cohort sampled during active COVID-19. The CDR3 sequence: CASSLSPSPSGNTIYF. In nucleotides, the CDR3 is TGTGCCAGCAGTTTGTCCCCCTCCCCCTCTGGAAACACCATATATTTT.